Presented here are 18 T cell receptor beta chains from one specimen sequenced in a study of CD8 T cell repertoires and HIV-1 epitope variants. Their specific antigens are unknown. Clones were sequenced by immunoSEQ multiplex PCR, and TCRdb holds only the in-frame ones, with some missing. The data show roughly 5,000 clones, with roughly three fifths seen just once and 40% to 55% held by the top ten. Sequencing was carried out using cultured CD8+ T cells derived from PBMCs. These receptors all come from a male donor with HIV.

The chain has TRBV5-6 and TRBJ1-1; unclear D gene. The CDR3 totals 13 residues. Germline V lookup: CDR1 SGHDT, CDR2 YYEEEE. V was trimmed by 3 bases and J by 6 bases, leaving 12 bases between them. The CDR3 bases are TGTGCCAGCAGCTCAGGTAGGGCCCCTGAAGCTTTCTTT. Amino acids: CASSSGRAPEAFF.

About this clone itself: At one boundary the junction diverges from the germline segment, which might be a read error. The same CDR3 is also encoded by other DNA sequences in this sample. V usage is TRBV9 and J usage is TRBJ1-2; 8 positions agree with TRBD1. The CDR3 is 12 residues long. Per the germline V gene, CDR1 is SGDLS and CDR2 is YYNGEE. Here the CDR3 reads CASNQGAYGYTF. The CDR3 DNA reads as TGTGCCAGCAACCAGGGGGCTTATGGCTACACTTTC.

V usage is TRBV7-2 and J usage is TRBJ1-1; 7 positions agree with TRBD1. Germline CDR1 and CDR2: SGHTA and FQGNSA. V was clipped by 5 bases and J by 6 bases; unmatched bases: 6. The CDR3 totals 13 residues. The CDR3 here is CASSQGGGSEAFF. CDR3 coding DNA: TGTGCCAGCAGCCAGGGGGGCGGATCTGAAGCTTTCTTT.

The V call is TRBV19, the J call TRBJ2-1; D is unclear. The CDR3 is 15 amino acids. Trimming pared 7 bases from V and 4 bases from J, leaving 17 bases between. Germline V gives CDR1 LNHDA, CDR2 SQIVND (reference sequence). The CDR3 spells CASKPSQLSYNEQFF. The CDR3, as DNA: TGTGCCAGTAAACCCTCACAACTCTCTTACAATGAGCAGTTCTTC. The complete variable domain, with remaining parts taken from reference TRBV19 and TRBJ2-1, reads DGGITQSPKYLFRKEGQNVTLSCEQNLNHDAMYWYRQDPGQGLRLIYYSQIVNDFQKGDIAEGYSVSREKKESFPLTVTSAQKNPTAFYLCASKPSQLSYNEQFFGPGTRLTVL.

This clone was picked up a small number of times. This rearrangement joins TRBV10-3 to TRBJ1-1; D ambiguous. V dropped 2 bases and J dropped 1 base, with 2 bases sitting between them. The CDR3 runs 12 residues. Germline V gene data show CDR1 as ENHRY and CDR2 as SYGVKD. The CDR3 bases are TGTGCCATCAGTGAGAGGAACACTGAAGCTTTCTTT. Protein sequence: CAISERNTEAFF.

The rearrangement links TRBV30 to TRBJ2-7, with TRBD1 as a possible D gene (5 bases). Germline-derived CDR1 and CDR2 are GTSNPN and SVGIG (reference sequence). V lost 1 base and J 7 bases, leaving 20 bases between the germline ends. The CDR3 contains 15 residues. The CDR3 DNA follows: TGTGCCTGGAGTGAGATGGCCCCGCCCAGGACAGAGCAGTACTTC. Translating it yields CAWSEMAPPRTEQYF.

The chain employs TRBV2 and TRBJ1-5; D remains unclear. Trimming stripped 1 base from V and 7 bases from J, with 11 bases between. The CDR3 runs 14 residues. From germline, CDR1 is SNHLY and CDR2 FYNNEI. The CDR3 loop reads CASSEVGMWQPQHF. CDR3 nucleotide sequence: TGTGCCAGCAGTGAAGTTGGGATGTGGCAGCCCCAGCATTTT.

This clone was seen a few times. The gene calls are TRBV28 and TRBJ1-1; D uncertain. The germline CDR1 and CDR2 sequences are MDHEN and SYDVKM. V was cut by 2 bases and J by 5 bases, with 3 bases left in between. This CDR3 contains 11 residues. As DNA, the CDR3 is TGTGCCAGCAGTTTAGGGACTGAAGCTTTCTTT. Its protein product is CASSLGTEAFF. Variable domain in full (rest from reference TRBV28 and TRBJ1-1): DVKVTQSSRYLVKRTGEKVFLECVQDMDHENMFWYRQDPGLGLRLIYFSYDVKMKEKGDIPEGYSVSREKKERFSLILESASTNQTSMYLCASSLGTEAFFGQGTRLTVV.

This clone has only a few counts. CDR3 loop: CASSLGTGGNQPQHF. The CDR3 DNA reads TGTGCCAGCAGTTTAGGGACAGGGGGCAATCAGCCCCAGCATTTT. The chain employs TRBV27 and TRBJ1-5; TRBD1 matches at 10 bases. V shed 2 bases, J shed 2 bases, and the junction held 0 bases outside the gene matches. This CDR3 is built from 15 residues. Germline V gene lookup returns CDR1 MNHEY and CDR2 SMNVEV (reference sequence).

The V call is TRBV19, the J call TRBJ1-2; D is possibly TRBD1 (6 bases). This CDR3 has 15 residues. V was cut by 7 bases and J by 2 bases, with 17 bases left in between. Germline CDR1 and CDR2: LNHDA and SQIVND (reference sequence). The CDR3 sequence is CASIDGARGNYGYTF. The CDR3 DNA is TGTGCCAGTATCGATGGGGCCAGGGGAAACTATGGCTACACCTTC.

The chain's CDR3 is CASSLGQSSEQYF. In DNA form, the CDR3 reads TGTGCCAGCAGCTTGGGACAGTCCTCAGAGCAGTACTTC. This sequence joins TRBV7-2 and TRBJ2-7; 7 positions match TRBD1. Germline CDR1 and CDR2: SGHTA and FQGNSA. The length of the CDR3 is 13 residues. The V segment lost 3 bases and the J segment 7 bases; nucleotides outside the gene matches: 6.

CDR3 nucleotides: TGTGCCAGCTCACCGACAGGGGGCTCAAGTCAGCCCCAGCATTTT. Its protein is CASSPTGGSSQPQHF. The chain couples TRBV18 to TRBJ1-5; 10 positions match TRBD1. CDR3 length: 15 amino acids. The germline CDR1 and CDR2 sequences are KGHSH and LQKENI. Trimming took 3 bases from V and 6 from J; bases not matched to a gene: 5.

This chain joins TRBV5-1 and TRBJ2-2; D is unresolved. The CDR3 sequence is 15 residues long. Trimming stripped 4 bases from V and 7 bases from J, with 17 bases between. From germline, CDR1 is SGHRS and CDR2 YFSETQ. The CDR3 reads CASSLQDFGIGELFF. The CDR3, as DNA: TGCGCCAGCAGCCTACAAGACTTTGGGATCGGGGAGCTGTTTTTT.

This clone was counted a single time. V usage is TRBV27 and J usage is TRBJ2-3; 7 bases line up with TRBD2. Looked up from germline, CDR1 is MNHEY and CDR2 is SMNVEV (reference sequence). Trimming at V came to 6 bases and at J to 3 bases, leaving 9 bases not matched to a gene. The CDR3 is made up of 15 amino acids. Written as DNA, the CDR3 is TGTGCCAGCAGCTCTGGGGGGGGAGGGACAGATACGCAGTATTTT. Amino acids: CASSSGGGGTDTQYF.

The rearrangement uses TRBV15 and TRBJ2-5; TRBD2 aligns across 9 bases. The DNA matches TRBJ2-7 better at its end, which makes the J call doubtful. Germline lookup yields CDR1 LNHNV and CDR2 YYDKDF (reference sequence). The CDR3 loop spans 17 amino acids. In DNA, the CDR3 is TGTGCCACCAGCAGAGCGGGGGTAGCGGGAGACGCCTACGAGCAGTACTTC. Translated: CATSRAGVAGDAYEQYF.

The CDR3 coding sequence is TGTGCCAGCAGCCTCAGCGGGAGTACCGGGGAGCTGTTTTTT. Translating gives CASSLSGSTGELFF. The chain links TRBV5-5 to TRBJ2-2, with TRBD2 matching over 8 bases. Germline V gene data show CDR1 as SGHKS and CDR2 as YYEKEE (reference sequence). The CDR3 length is 14 residues. Unmatched junction bases numbered 4, after V lost 4 bases and J lost 5 bases.

The chain carries TRBV19 and TRBJ2-2; perhaps TRBD2 as D (6 bases). This CDR3 is 16 amino acids long. V was shortened by 3 bases and J by 0 bases, with 11 bases between the two germline ends. Per germline, CDR1 LNHDA and CDR2 SQIVND (reference sequence). CDR3 bases: TGTGCCAGTAGTATGTTTCCGGGGGCGAACACCGGGGAGCTGTTTTTT. It yields the protein CASSMFPGANTGELFF. The full variable domain, in which reference TRBV19 and TRBJ2-2 provide the parts outside the CDR3, is DGGITQSPKYLFRKEGQNVTLSCEQNLNHDAMYWYRQDPGQGLRLIYYSQIVNDFQKGDIAEGYSVSREKKESFPLTVTSAQKNPTAFYLCASSMFPGANTGELFFGEGSRLTVL.

This rearrangement joins TRBV2 to TRBJ2-3; D not resolved. The V end was cut by 9 bases, the J end by 1 base, with 8 bases between. Germline CDR1 SNHLY, CDR2 FYNNEI. The CDR3 contains 12 residues. The CDR3 protein is CARRLGTDTQYF. In DNA form, the CDR3 reads TGTGCCAGAAGACTCGGCACAGATACGCAGTATTTT.